This entry lists 18 T cell receptor beta chains sequenced from one sample in a study of shared clonotypes between healthy human individuals. The assay was immunoSEQ multiplex PCR, and TCRdb's table has in-frame clones only and misses some. The sample comprises 550,000 to 850,000 clones, roughly two thirds of which are singletons, and under 2% rests with the top ten. Sequenced: memory CD4+ T cells sorted from blood. Subset denoted: CD45RA-negative fraction. Source of these receptors: a woman in her 30s in good health.

This clone has only a few counts. The chain carries TRBV18 and TRBJ1-1, with 8 bases identical to TRBD1. V shed 5 bases and J 1 base; nucleotides not matched to a gene: 3. The CDR3 length is 14 residues. Germline V gene sequence: CDR1 KGHSH, CDR2 LQKENI. CDR3 DNA: TGTGCCAGCTCATCCGGGACAGGGAACACTGAAGCTTTCTTT. Translation gives CASSSGTGNTEAFF.

This clone was observed a few times. This chain links TRBV28 with TRBJ1-1; D not certain. The V and J ends lost 2 bases and 8 bases respectively, with 9 bases between them. Germline CDR1 is MDHEN and CDR2 is SYDVKM. The CDR3 totals 12 residues. CDR3: CASSLRQTEAFF. CDR3 coding DNA: TGTGCCAGCAGTTTACGACAAACCGAAGCTTTCTTT.

The chain has TRBV20-1 and TRBJ1-2; D remains ambiguous. CDR1 and CDR2 from the germline V gene are DFQATT and SNEGSKA (reference sequence). V lost 3 bases to trimming and J lost 8 bases, with 10 bases between them. The CDR3 runs to 11 residues. CDR3 amino acids: CSASPVGGYTF. Written as DNA, the CDR3 is TGCAGTGCTAGTCCAGTGGGAGGCTACACCTTC.

The rearrangement uses TRBV11-2 and TRBJ2-1, with D possibly being TRBD2 (6 bases). Deletions cut 5 bases from V and 0 bases from J, with 11 bases between. In germline, CDR1 is SGHAT, CDR2 FQNNGV. The CDR3 runs to 15 residues. The CDR3 DNA reads as TGTGCCAGCAGCGCACAGACTAGCTCCTACAATGAGCAGTTCTTC. Translation: CASSAQTSSYNEQFF. The variable domain in full, completed from reference TRBV11-2 and TRBJ2-1, reads EAGVAQSPRYKIIEKRQSVAFWCNPISGHATLYWYQQILGQGPKLLIQFQNNGVVDDSQLPKDRFSAERLKGVDSTLKIQPAKLEDSAVYLCASSAQTSSYNEQFFGPGTRLTVL.

This chain joins TRBV6-1 and TRBJ1-2; D is perhaps TRBD1 (6 bases). The germline V gene encodes CDR1 MNHNS and CDR2 SASEGT. The CDR3 runs to 14 residues. Trimming removed 1 base at V and 2 bases at J, with 8 bases between. CDR3: CASSEGDINYGYTF. The CDR3 DNA reads as TGTGCCAGCAGTGAAGGGGACATCAACTATGGCTACACCTTC.

The chain recombines TRBV7-9 with TRBJ1-1; TRBD1 is a possible D gene (5 bases). The CDR3 is 14 amino acids. V shed 5 bases and J shed 0 bases, with 10 bases lying between them. The V gene's germline CDR1 is SEHNR and CDR2 FQNEAQ (reference sequence). CDR3 sequence (DNA): TGTGCCAGCAGCGATAGGGGAGTGAACACTGAAGCTTTCTTT. Translated, it gives CASSDRGVNTEAFF.

The gene calls are TRBV18 and TRBJ1-1; no firm D call. Trimming removed 4 bases from V and 1 base from J, with 7 bases in between. This CDR3 has 13 residues. CDR1 and CDR2 from the germline V gene are KGHSH and LQKENI. The CDR3 loop is CASSRSKNTEAFF. CDR3 nucleotide sequence: TGTGCCAGCTCACGGAGCAAGAACACTGAAGCTTTCTTT.

The chain combines TRBV5-4 with TRBJ2-1, with a possible D match to TRBD2 (6 bases). This CDR3 comprises 14 residues. Germline V gene sequence: CDR1 SGHNT, CDR2 YYREEE (reference sequence). V was cut by 2 bases and J by 8 bases, with 14 bases left in between. CDR3 bases: TGTGCCAGCAGCTTAGGGCTAGCGACGGATGAGCAGTTCTTC. Amino acid sequence: CASSLGLATDEQFF.

The chain uses TRBV6-5 and TRBJ1-3; 10 positions agree with TRBD1. The CDR3 loop spans 15 amino acids. V dropped 6 bases and J dropped 2; count of bases not matched to a gene: 4. Germline V gene sequence: CDR1 MNHEY, CDR2 SVGAGI. This chain's CDR3 is CASRSGTGAGNTIYF. DNA for the CDR3: TGTGCCAGCAGGTCCGGGACAGGGGCTGGAAACACCATATATTTT.

This clone was counted at least ten times. V usage is TRBV19 and J usage is TRBJ2-5; TRBD2 agrees at 7 bases. This CDR3 comprises 17 residues. Germline CDR1 is LNHDA and CDR2 is SQIVND (reference sequence). After removal of 3 bases from V and 5 bases from J, the junction contained 15 bases not matched to a gene. The CDR3 reads CASSMDPRGGSRETQYF. CDR3 nucleotides: TGTGCCAGTAGTATGGACCCGCGGGGCGGGAGTAGGGAGACCCAGTACTTC.

The gene calls are TRBV18 and TRBJ2-1; D ambiguous. Trimming stripped 3 bases from V and 1 base from J, with 10 bases between. Germline CDR1 is KGHSH and CDR2 is LQKENI. There are 15 residues in the CDR3. Here the CDR3 reads CASSPIQESYNEQFF. In nucleotides, the CDR3 is TGTGCCAGCTCACCCATTCAGGAGTCCTACAATGAGCAGTTCTTC.

The rearrangement links TRBV28 to TRBJ2-3; unclear D gene. CDR3 length: 15 residues. Germline values: CDR1 MDHEN, CDR2 SYDVKM. The V end was cut by 6 bases, the J end by 2 bases, with 15 bases between. CDR3 region: CASRTRKRNTDTQYF. The CDR3 bases are TGTGCCAGCAGGACCAGGAAACGTAACACAGATACGCAGTATTTT. The full variable domain, rest sourced from reference TRBV28 and TRBJ2-3, is DVKVTQSSRYLVKRTGEKVFLECVQDMDHENMFWYRQDPGLGLRLIYFSYDVKMKEKGDIPEGYSVSREKKERFSLILESASTNQTSMYLCASRTRKRNTDTQYFGPGTRLTVL.

The V gene is TRBV5-6, the J gene TRBJ2-1, with 10 bases that match TRBD2. The germline CDR1 and CDR2 sequences are SGHDT and YYEEEE. The CDR3 has 15 residues. Trimming took 4 bases from V and 5 from J; bases not matched to a gene: 6. The CDR3 spells CASSAAGGPHNEQFF. The CDR3 nucleotides read TGTGCCAGCAGCGCAGCGGGAGGGCCTCACAATGAGCAGTTCTTC.

In the case of this clone: Additional DNA sequences in this sample encode the identical CDR3. The chain links TRBV29-1 to TRBJ2-5; TRBD2 matches 7 bases. CDR1 and CDR2 (germline): SQVTM, ANQGSEA. The CDR3 contains 12 residues. With 8 bases clipped from V and 4 bases from J, the junction kept 7 bases outside the gene matches. CDR3 region: CSHRSGGETQYF. The CDR3 DNA sequence: TGCAGCCACAGGTCGGGAGGAGAGACCCAGTACTTC.

CDR3 sequence: CASSTLAGGSTDTQYF. CDR3 nucleotide sequence: TGCGCCAGCAGCACCCTAGCGGGAGGTTCGACAGATACGCAGTATTTT. The chain recombines TRBV5-1 with TRBJ2-3; TRBD2 matches 11 bases. With V trimmed by 4 bases and J by 3 bases, 7 bases remained unmatched. CDR1 and CDR2 (germline): SGHRS, YFSETQ. CDR3 length equals 16 residues.

The CDR3 region has the DNA TGCGCCAGCAGTCCCGGGACAGGGCTTTACGAGCAGTACTTC. Amino acids: CASSPGTGLYEQYF. This chain uses TRBV5-1 with TRBJ2-7; 9 nucleotides align to TRBD1. The CDR3 loop spans 14 amino acids. Trimming took 5 bases from V and 4 from J; bases not matched to a gene: 7. Germline lookup yields CDR1 SGHRS and CDR2 YFSETQ.

The sample holds one count of this clone. The V and J genes are TRBV30 and TRBJ1-5; no clear D gene. The V gene lost 1 base and the J gene lost 2 bases, with 9 bases spanning the gap. There are 14 residues in the CDR3. Germline V lookup: CDR1 GTSNPN, CDR2 SVGIG (reference sequence). The CDR3: CAWSGSSGNQPQHF. Here the CDR3 DNA reads TGTGCCTGGAGTGGGAGTTCGGGCAATCAGCCCCAGCATTTT.

In this sample, this clone turned up a few times. V and J are TRBV19 and TRBJ1-1; D may be TRBD1 (5 bases). Trimming took off 7 bases at V and 0 bases at J, with 12 bases between the two ends. The CDR3 totals 14 residues. Germline loops: CDR1 LNHDA, CDR2 SQIVND (reference sequence). The CDR3 DNA reads TGTGCCAGTACAGGGAACCTCGTGAACACTGAAGCTTTCTTT. Translated, it gives CASTGNLVNTEAFF.